Listed here is a single T cell receptor (beta chain). The sample belongs to a study of blood T cell repertoires in COVID-19. Study in general: The analysed material was cDNA or gDNA that came from T cells, B-cell-depleted T cells, or PBMCs.

This CDR3 has 14 amino acids. Per the germline V gene, CDR1 is SGHRS and CDR2 is YFSETQ. Losses at the gene ends were 8 bases for V and 6 bases for J; bases not matched to a gene: 11. Original processing notes: The assay estimated nucleated cells by amplifying reference gene primers. Clones were read by immunoSEQ multiplex PCR, and TCRdb kept only the in-frame ones, dropping some. V and J calls and clone size are copied from that table; D and trimming were computed from the DNA. Of more than 150,000 clones listed, 80% to 90% are singletons. The chain employs TRBV5-1 and TRBJ2-3; 8 bases map to TRBD2. This clonotype originated in a man aged 55 to 70 with acute or convalescent COVID-19. The specimen sequenced was peripheral blood. CDR3 nucleotides: TGCGCCAGTCGAACTAGCGGCGCATTGGATACGCAGTATTTT. Its translation: CASRTSGALDTQYF.